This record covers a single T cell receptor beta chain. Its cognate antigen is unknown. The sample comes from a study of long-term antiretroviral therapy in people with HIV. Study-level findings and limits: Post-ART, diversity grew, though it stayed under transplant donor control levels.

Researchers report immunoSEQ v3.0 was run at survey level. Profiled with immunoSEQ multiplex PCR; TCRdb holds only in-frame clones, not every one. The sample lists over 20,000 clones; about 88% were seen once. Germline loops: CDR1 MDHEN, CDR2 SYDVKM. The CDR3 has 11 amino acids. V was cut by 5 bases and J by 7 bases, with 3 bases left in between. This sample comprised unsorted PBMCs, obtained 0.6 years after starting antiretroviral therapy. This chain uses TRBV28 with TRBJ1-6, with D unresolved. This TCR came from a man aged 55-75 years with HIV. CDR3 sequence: CASSLNSPLHF. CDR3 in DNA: TGTGCCAGCAGTCTCAATTCACCCCTCCACTTT. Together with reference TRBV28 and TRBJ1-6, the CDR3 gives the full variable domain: DVKVTQSSRYLVKRTGEKVFLECVQDMDHENMFWYRQDPGLGLRLIYFSYDVKMKEKGDIPEGYSVSREKKERFSLILESASTNQTSMYLCASSLNSPLHFGNGTRLTVT.